In this sample, the clone carrying this T cell receptor beta chain turned up a few times. Antigen specificity is unknown. This record belongs to a study of CD8+CD57+ T cells in acquired aplastic anemia. Looking at the study overall: Across the sorted CD4+ and CD8+ cells, DNA amounts averaged about 3.1 ug.

Using genomic DNA as the template, TCR beta VDJ and CDR3 profiling was carried out. TCRdb ran MiXCR on the reads and lists one entry per CDR3 protein. The table records 150,000 or so distinct CDR3 sequences, roughly 45% of them present only once. Patients who underwent sequencing had shown CD8+CD57+ cell expansion by flow cytometry. There were no patients without severe acquired aplastic anemia. Patients had received no therapy at the time of blood sampling. General study findings and limits: About 29 sequences, all CD8+ CDR3, were shared between patients and controls.

This CDR3 contains 13 residues. Germline values: CDR1 LNHNV, CDR2 YYDKDF (reference sequence). The V and J ends lost 4 bases and 5 bases respectively, with 12 bases between them. The chain joins TRBV15 to TRBJ2-7; D uncertain. Sequencing was carried out using sorted CD4+, CD8+, or CD8+CD57+ T cells (not recorded which) from PBMCs. The receptor was derived from a human donor with aplastic anemia. The CDR3 nucleotides read TGTGCCACCAGCATACCCACGAAAAACGAGCAGTACTTC. It codes for CATSIPTKNEQYF.